This T cell receptor (beta chain) came from a study of preoperative IRX-2 immunotherapy in early breast cancer. Profiling relied on immunoSEQ multiplex PCR, and the TCRdb table lists in-frame clones only, not all of them. The sample has some 32,000 clones; under 85% are singletons. The sample's treatment: preoperative locoregional IRX-2 cytokine immunotherapy. Preoperative locoregional IRX-2 cytokine immunotherapy was tested in the phase Ib source study. The V end was cut by 4 bases, the J end by 5 bases, with 23 bases between. This CDR3 is 17 amino acids long. Germline V CDR1 and CDR2: MDHEN, SYDVKM.

The sequence derives from a human donor with breast cancer. The sample in question was lymph node tissue, obtained from a patient treated with IRX-2 immunotherapy. This chain joins TRBV28 and TRBJ2-5; D perhaps matches TRBD1 (5 bases). CDR3 in amino acids: CASSSRVNRLNDETQYF. The CDR3 DNA is TGTGCCAGCAGTTCCCGCGTTAACAGGCTAAATGATGAGACCCAGTACTTC.